This T cell receptor beta chain originates from a study of prognosis after radiotherapy for stage I lung cancer. Two-round multiplex PCR on genomic DNA was the method by which TCR beta CDR3 was amplified. Round-one PCR had primers specific to each TRBV and TRBJ gene. TCRdb reprocessed the multiplex PCR reads via MiXCR and lists one record per CDR3 protein. The top ten clones hold roughly 27% of a sample with some 34,000 distinct CDR3 sequences, about 31% of them seen once. The CDR3 has 17 residues. Germline V lookup: CDR1 MNHNS, CDR2 SASEGT. Trimming cost V 8 bases and J 3 bases, with 23 bases left between them.

The clonotype was recovered from a donor over 45 with non-small cell lung cancer. J is TRBJ2-1 and V is TRBV6-1; D is undetermined. Sample: PBMCs, taken before or after stereotactic body radiation therapy (not recorded which). CDR3: CASHYLPGVGIYNEQFF. In DNA form, the CDR3 reads TGTGCCAGCCACTACCTGCCTGGGGTGGGGATCTACAATGAGCAGTTCTTC.